Below, 5 T cell receptor beta chains from the same sample are listed, as sequenced in a study of T cell responses to AZD1222 COVID-19 vaccine. The method was immunoSEQ multiplex PCR; TCRdb's version includes in-frame clones alone and lacks a portion of them. Of approximately 50,000 clones listed, roughly 90% are singletons. The sequences come from peripheral blood, collected 28 days after the second AZD1222 dose. The receptors were gathered from an adult who received the AZD1222 COVID-19 vaccine.

This clone was detected only once. This sequence joins TRBV6-2 or TRBV6-3 and TRBJ2-5, with 9 bases lining up with TRBD2. V trimming: 5 bases; J trimming: 5 bases; junction bases outside the gene matches: 9. This CDR3 comprises 15 residues. Germline V gene data show CDR1 as MNHEY and CDR2 as SVGEGT. CDR3 in DNA: TGTGCCAGCAGTACCCCGGCTAGCGGGACGGAGACCCAGTACTTC. Amino acids: CASSTPASGTETQYF.

This sequence joins TRBV12-2 and TRBJ1-3; the DNA was not compared with TRBD1, the D call given in the table. TRBV12-2 constitutes a pseudogene. The CDR3 extends over 21 amino acids. The CDR3 region has the DNA TGTGCAAGTCGCCAATTCGGCCACCGGGACGGACAGTGTATCACTGGAAACACCATATATTTT. Its translation: CASRQFGHRDGQCITGNTIYF.

The chain carries TRBV6-6 and TRBJ2-2; the D gene is possibly TRBD1 (6 bases). The V end lost 3 bases, the J end lost 5 bases, and 13 bases lay between the germline ends. Germline values: CDR1 MNHNY, CDR2 SVGAGI (reference sequence). The CDR3 loop spans 15 amino acids. The CDR3 DNA is TGTGCCAGCAGTTATCACATCAGGGGTACCGGGGAGCTGTTTTTT. Encoded protein: CASSYHIRGTGELFF.

This chain connects TRBV5-1 to TRBJ1-6; D is unresolved. Germline values: CDR1 SGHRS, CDR2 YFSETQ. The V end lost 3 bases, the J end lost 8 bases, and 12 bases lay between the germline ends. The CDR3 loop spans 14 amino acids. CDR3 coding DNA: TGCGCCAGCAGCTCTCAGGTTAGCTATTCACCCCTCCACTTT. Protein sequence: CASSSQVSYSPLHF.

V and J are TRBV6-5 and TRBJ1-2; D is uncertain. This CDR3 has 16 amino acids. V was pared by 4 bases and J by 5 bases, with 20 bases between. The V gene's germline CDR1 is MNHEY and CDR2 SVGAGI. The CDR3 nucleotides are TGTGCCAGCAGTTTGGACGGGCCAATTGGGAGTTATGGCTACACCTTC. Amino acid sequence: CASSLDGPIGSYGYTF.